Each of the 26 T cell receptor beta chains below was sequenced from the same sample in a study of T-cell reconstitution after alpha-beta-depleted transplantation in children. Library preparation (for TCRbeta) was performed with unique molecular identifiers. TCRdb ran MiXCR on the PCR reads and lists one entry per CDR3 protein. Of under 850,000 distinct CDR3 sequences in the sample, around 13% were seen once. The specimen comprised PBMCs, sampled before TCRalphabeta/CD19-depleted stem cell transplant. The receptors originated from a girl aged 2 to 9 with congenital amegakaryocytic thrombocytopenia, due to receive a stem cell transplant.

The chain couples TRBV5-1 to TRBJ2-7; 8 nucleotides line up with TRBD1. CDR1 is SGHRS, CDR2 YFSETQ, per germline. The CDR3 covers 17 residues. The V segment lost 2 bases and the J segment 3 bases; nucleotides outside the gene matches: 13. The CDR3 bases are TGCGCCAGCAGCTTCAGGGCGACCGGGACAGGATACTACGAGCAGTACTTC. The encoded protein is CASSFRATGTGYYEQYF.

The table lists this clonotype with a few counts. The chain joins TRBV20-1 to TRBJ2-1, with D perhaps TRBD2 (5 bases). Germline CDR1 DFQATT, CDR2 SNEGSKA (reference sequence). CDR3 length: 13 amino acids. V was trimmed by 2 bases and J by 3 bases, leaving 8 bases between them. The CDR3 is CSARLRDYNEQFF. The CDR3, as DNA: TGCAGTGCTAGACTCCGGGACTACAATGAGCAGTTCTTC.

A few counts support this clonotype. The chain uses TRBV7-9 and TRBJ2-5; maybe TRBD2 (6 bases). This CDR3 has 17 amino acids. Trimming stripped 1 base from V and 5 bases from J, with 20 bases between. The germline V gene encodes CDR1 SEHNR and CDR2 FQNEAQ (reference sequence). The DNA for the CDR3 is TGTGCCAGCAGCTTAGGTCCCATCGGAGGGCTCCGGGAGACCCAGTACTTC. The encoded protein is CASSLGPIGGLRETQYF. Using reference TRBV7-9 and TRBJ2-5 for the parts outside the CDR3, the full variable domain is DTGVSQNPRHKITKRGQNVTFRCDPISEHNRLYWYRQTLGQGPEFLTYFQNEAQLEKSRLLSDRFSAERPKGSFSTLEIQRTEQGDSAMYLCASSLGPIGGLRETQYFGPGTRLLVL.

As regards this clonotype: This may arise from a read error, as a much more abundant clone is one base away. The chain joins TRBV7-8 to TRBJ1-2; 7 bases are shared with TRBD1. This CDR3 contains 15 residues. CDR1 is SGHVS, CDR2 FQNEAQ, per germline. CDR3 nucleotide sequence: TGTGCCAGCAGCTTAAGGGACAGCAGCAACTATGGCTACGCCTTC. This translates into CASSLRDSSNYGYAF.

The chain's CDR3 is CASSSRLEQYF. As DNA, the CDR3 is TGTGCCAGCAGCTCTCGCCTCGAGCAGTACTTC. V usage is TRBV7-9 and J usage is TRBJ2-7, with no clear D. CDR3 size: 11 residues. V lost 4 bases and J lost 6, with 7 bases in between. Looked up from germline, CDR1 is SEHNR and CDR2 is FQNEAQ (reference sequence).

This clonotype was seen only a few times. V is TRBV30 and J is TRBJ2-3; no reliable D call. The V gene's germline CDR1 is GTSNPN and CDR2 SVGIG (reference sequence). V lost 2 bases, J lost 4 bases, and 10 bases lay in between. The CDR3 is made up of 13 amino acids. The CDR3 protein is CAWSSVKPDTQYF. For the CDR3, the DNA is TGTGCCTGGAGTTCGGTAAAGCCAGATACGCAGTATTTT.

In its sample, this clonotype was seen a few times. The chain carries TRBV19 and TRBJ2-1; 7 bases are shared with TRBD2. Germline loops: CDR1 LNHDA, CDR2 SQIVND (reference sequence). The CDR3 is 14 residues long. Trimming took 6 bases from V and 1 from J; bases not matched to a gene: 3. The CDR3 bases are TGTGCCAGTAGGGCGGGAGAATCCTACAATGAGCAGTTCTTC. This gives the protein CASRAGESYNEQFF.

This clonotype was counted ten times or more. The gene calls are TRBV21-1 and TRBJ2-7; the table's D call of TRBD1 was not tested on the DNA. TRBV21-1 is recorded as a pseudogene. The CDR3 length is 12 residues. The CDR3 loop is CASSKGGHEQYF. The CDR3 coding sequence is TGTGCCAGCAGCAAAGGGGGACATGAGCAGTACTTC.

V is TRBV20-1 and J is TRBJ2-3; 9 nucleotides match TRBD2. CDR3 length: 14 amino acids. Trimming took 3 bases from V and 3 from J; bases not matched to a gene: 4. CDR1 is DFQATT, CDR2 SNEGSKA, per germline (reference sequence). The CDR3 here is CSASLSGSTDTQYF. CDR3 nucleotides: TGCAGTGCTAGCCTTAGCGGGAGTACAGATACGCAGTATTTT.

This rearrangement joins TRBV7-9 to TRBJ1-5, with D unclear. Germline CDR1 SEHNR, CDR2 FQNEAQ (reference sequence). Trimming took 1 base from V and 8 from J, leaving 12 bases between them. The CDR3 spans 14 residues. The DNA of the CDR3 is TGTGCCAGCAGCTTAGGGGGTCCGAGAGAGCCCCAGCATTTT. This gives the protein CASSLGGPREPQHF.

This clonotype occurred a few times. The V gene is TRBV25-1, the J gene TRBJ2-5; D may be TRBD2 (5 bases). V was cut by 3 bases and J by 1 base, with 9 bases left in between. From germline, CDR1 is MGHDK and CDR2 SYGVNS. This CDR3 is 14 amino acids long. CDR3 loop: CASSDAGSQETQYF. CDR3 nucleotides: TGTGCCAGCAGTGACGCGGGTTCCCAAGAGACCCAGTACTTC.

This clonotype was counted between two and nine times. The CDR3 loop is CSAGMTGGAGELFF. The CDR3 nucleotides are TGCAGTGCTGGAATGACTGGAGGGGCCGGGGAGCTGTTTTTT. The rearrangement joins TRBV20-1 to TRBJ2-2; D might be TRBD2 (6 bases). The CDR3 loop spans 14 amino acids. Germline lookup yields CDR1 DFQATT and CDR2 SNEGSKA (reference sequence). Trimming removed 5 bases at V and 6 bases at J, with 16 bases between.

This chain links TRBV5-5 with TRBJ2-7; D is perhaps TRBD1 or TRBD2 (6 bases each). CDR1 and CDR2 from the germline V gene are SGHKS and YYEKEE (reference sequence). The V end lost 4 bases, the J end lost 3 bases, and 20 bases lay between the germline ends. The CDR3 has 16 amino acids. In DNA form, the CDR3 reads TGTGCCAGCAGCAGTGGATGGGGGGCCAAGAGCTACGAGCAGTACTTC. Amino acids: CASSSGWGAKSYEQYF.

The gene calls are TRBV27 and TRBJ2-1, with 10 bases matching TRBD2. Losses at the gene ends were 4 bases for V and 6 bases for J; bases not matched to a gene: 12. The CDR3 covers 17 residues. Germline V gene lookup returns CDR1 MNHEY and CDR2 SMNVEV (reference sequence). CDR3 nucleotides: TGTGCCAGCAGTTATCTCAGCGGGAGGGCCTCGTCCAATGAGCAGTTCTTC. This encodes CASSYLSGRASSNEQFF.

In its sample, this clonotype was seen many times. The chain has TRBV5-1 and TRBJ2-1, with a tentative D call TRBD2 (6 bases). The V end lost 2 bases, the J end lost 5 bases, and 17 bases lay between the germline ends. Germline loops: CDR1 SGHRS, CDR2 YFSETQ. CDR3 length: 16 amino acids. DNA of the CDR3: TGCGCCAGCAGCTTACGGAAGGGAGGTAGAAACAATGAGCAGTTCTTC. Protein sequence: CASSLRKGGRNNEQFF.

V usage is TRBV11-1 and J usage is TRBJ2-5; the match to TRBD2 covers 14 bases. The CDR3 is 20 amino acids. The germline V gene encodes CDR1 SGHAT and CDR2 FQDESV (reference sequence). V was clipped by 5 bases and J by 5 bases; unmatched bases: 19. CDR3 protein: CASSSSLVVGTSGSLETQYF. The CDR3 DNA sequence: TGTGCCAGCAGCAGCAGCTTAGTTGTCGGGACTAGCGGGAGTTTGGAGACCCAGTACTTC.

This clonotype was detected many times. The rearrangement uses TRBV10-3 and TRBJ2-1, with 12 bases matching TRBD2. Germline CDR1 and CDR2: ENHRY and SYGVKD. Losses at the gene ends were 5 bases for V and 6 bases for J; bases not matched to a gene: 8. The CDR3 consists of 16 residues. Here the CDR3 reads CAISLPGTSGFNEQFF. The DNA for the CDR3 is TGTGCCATCAGTCTCCCCGGGACTAGCGGGTTCAATGAGCAGTTCTTC.

The genes are TRBV20-1 and TRBJ2-7, with a possible D match to TRBD2 (5 bases). The CDR3 totals 12 residues. Germline assignment: CDR1 DFQATT and CDR2 SNEGSKA (reference sequence). V gave up 4 bases and J gave up 4 bases, with 11 bases separating them. CDR3 DNA: TGCAGTGCTAACCCCCTAGCTTACGAGCAGTACTTC. Its protein is CSANPLAYEQYF.

This clonotype was seen at least ten times. The chain is built from TRBV6-1 and TRBJ2-3, with 11 nucleotides matching TRBD2. Germline CDR1 is MNHNS and CDR2 is SASEGT. The CDR3 has 14 amino acids. Written as DNA, the CDR3 is TGTGCGACCAGGACTAGCGGGTGGACAGATACGCAGTATTTT. This encodes CATRTSGWTDTQYF.

At least ten counts were recorded for this clonotype. The chain links TRBV12-3 or TRBV12-4 to TRBJ2-2; D is unclear. The length of the CDR3 is 14 residues. V was pared by 6 bases and J by 6 bases, with 14 bases between. CDR3 bases: TGTGCCAGCAGCATCCTTGGTTCGGCCGGGGAGCTGTTTTTT. Residues: CASSILGSAGELFF.

In its sample, this clonotype was seen a few times. This chain links TRBV11-2 with TRBJ1-1; 8 nucleotides match TRBD1. This CDR3 region has 16 residues. The V gene's germline CDR1 is SGHAT and CDR2 FQNNGV. V shed 1 base, J shed 8 bases, and the junction held 12 bases outside the gene matches. CDR3 amino acids: CASSLGVDREAFEAFF. DNA of the CDR3: TGTGCCAGCAGCTTAGGGGTGGACAGGGAGGCGTTCGAAGCTTTCTTT. The whole variable domain, remainder taken from reference TRBV11-2 and TRBJ1-1, is EAGVAQSPRYKIIEKRQSVAFWCNPISGHATLYWYQQILGQGPKLLIQFQNNGVVDDSQLPKDRFSAERLKGVDSTLKIQPAKLEDSAVYLCASSLGVDREAFEAFFGQGTRLTVV.

In its sample, this clonotype was seen many times. The chain employs TRBV12-3 or TRBV12-4 and TRBJ2-7; D is unresolved. The CDR3 is made up of 13 amino acids. The V gene lost 1 base and the J gene lost 5 bases, with 9 bases spanning the gap. The CDR3 sequence: CASSLGRRNEQYF. In DNA, the CDR3 is TGTGCCAGCAGTTTAGGAAGGCGCAACGAGCAGTACTTC.

This chain connects TRBV3-1 to TRBJ2-5; D possibly corresponds to TRBD2 (6 bases). Germline CDR1 and CDR2: LGHDT and YNNKEL (reference sequence). V was cut by 10 bases and J by 3 bases, with 21 bases left in between. The CDR3 is made up of 15 amino acids. DNA for the CDR3: TGTGCCACCACCCAACCGGGAGAGACTAAAGAGACCCAGTACTTC. Its translation is CATTQPGETKETQYF.

The chain joins TRBV9 to TRBJ2-1; D not resolved. This CDR3 spans 13 amino acids. Per the germline V gene, CDR1 is SGDLS and CDR2 is YYNGEE. Trimming pared 0 bases from V and 4 bases from J, leaving 5 bases between. The CDR3 nucleotides are TGTGCCAGCAGCGTAGGTCAATACAATGAGCAGTTCTTC. Amino acids: CASSVGQYNEQFF.

At least ten counts were recorded for this clonotype. V gene TRBV20-1 combines with J gene TRBJ2-3; unclear D gene. CDR3 length: 16 residues. Trimming pared 0 bases from V and 0 bases from J, leaving 13 bases between. Germline V gene lookup returns CDR1 DFQATT and CDR2 SNEGSKA (reference sequence). CDR3 bases: TGCAGTGCTAGAGATCTGGCGGCAGAGAGCACAGATACGCAGTATTTT. Protein product: CSARDLAAESTDTQYF.

The chain links TRBV5-1 to TRBJ2-5; TRBD2 aligns across 10 bases. V shed 0 bases and J 1 base; nucleotides not matched to a gene: 3. The germline V gene encodes CDR1 SGHRS and CDR2 YFSETQ. The CDR3 is 16 amino acids. CDR3 amino acids: CASSLALAGFQETQYF. The CDR3 DNA reads as TGCGCCAGCAGCTTGGCACTAGCGGGATTCCAAGAGACCCAGTACTTC. Full variable domain (outside the CDR3, taken from reference TRBV5-1 and TRBJ2-5): KAGVTQTPRYLIKTRGQQVTLSCSPISGHRSVSWYQQTPGQGLQFLFEYFSETQRNKGNFPGRFSGRQFSNSRSEMNVSTLELGDSALYLCASSLALAGFQETQYFGPGTRLLVL.